This entry concerns a single TCR beta chain. What it recognizes is unknown. The authors prepared the TCRbeta library with unique molecular identifiers. TCRdb reanalysed the PCR reads using MiXCR and keeps one entry per CDR3 protein. The data hold some 830,000 distinct CDR3 sequences, with 16% observed a single time. The data originate from a study of T-cell reconstitution after alpha-beta-depleted transplantation in children. Study observations and caveats: Recipient T cells and thymic progenitors that survived were the source of the high TCRbeta diversity seen at day 60 in some patients. T-cell counts and diversity at one year following transplant were attributed mainly to newly produced T cells.

CDR3 length: 18 amino acids. With 4 bases clipped from V and 7 bases from J, the junction kept 16 bases outside the gene matches. Germline assignment: CDR1 MNHEY and CDR2 SVGEGT. This chain uses TRBV6-2 or TRBV6-3 with TRBJ1-6, with 7 positions matching TRBD1. Sample: PBMCs, mostly from graft donor cells, taken 360 days after TCRalphabeta/CD19-depleted stem cell transplant. The TCR comes from a male patient younger than 18 who had a stem cell transplant for acute lymphoblastic leukemia, so the T cells may come from the graft donor. The DNA of the CDR3 is TGTGCCAGCAGTTGGGACAGCCTAATACCTGCGGGCAATTCACCCCTCCACTTT. As protein: CASSWDSLIPAGNSPLHF.